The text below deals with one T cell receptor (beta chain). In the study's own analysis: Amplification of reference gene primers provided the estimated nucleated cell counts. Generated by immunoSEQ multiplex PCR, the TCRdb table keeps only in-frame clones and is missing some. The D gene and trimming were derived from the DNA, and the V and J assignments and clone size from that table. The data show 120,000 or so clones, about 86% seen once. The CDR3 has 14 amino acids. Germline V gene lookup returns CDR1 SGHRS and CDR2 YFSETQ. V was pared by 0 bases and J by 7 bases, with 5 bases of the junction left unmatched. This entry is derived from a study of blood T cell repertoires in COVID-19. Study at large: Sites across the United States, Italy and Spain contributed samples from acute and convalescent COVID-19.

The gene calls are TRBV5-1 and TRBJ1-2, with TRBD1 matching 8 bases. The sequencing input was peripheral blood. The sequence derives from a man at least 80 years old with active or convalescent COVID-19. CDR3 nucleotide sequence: TGCGCCAGCAGCTTGGGGCAGGGGGCGATTGGCTACACCTTC. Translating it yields CASSLGQGAIGYTF.